These 26 T cell receptor beta chains originate from one sample sequenced in a study of T cell changes during pregnancy in multiple sclerosis. Some clones are missing from TCRdb's copy, which holds only in-frame ones; the method was immunoSEQ multiplex PCR. The sample gives under 50,000 clones, just under 95% of which show up once; over 4.5% is in the top ten. This material consisted of CD8+ T cells from peripheral blood mononuclear cells, taken in the first trimester of pregnancy. These receptor sequences come from a female donor with multiple sclerosis, enrolled in a pregnancy study.

This clone was seen a few times. This chain links TRBV30 with TRBJ1-1; 7 bases agree with TRBD1. This CDR3 has 13 amino acids. J lost 1 base, V lost 4 bases, and 3 bases had no gene match. From germline, CDR1 is GTSNPN and CDR2 SVGIG (reference sequence). The CDR3 coding sequence is TGTGCCTGGACCGGGACAGCGAACACTGAAGCTTTCTTT. It specifies CAWTGTANTEAFF.

V gene TRBV19 combines with J gene TRBJ2-7; 9 nucleotides line up with TRBD2. Germline lookup yields CDR1 LNHDA and CDR2 SQIVND (reference sequence). This CDR3 region has 17 residues. The J segment lost 3 bases and the V segment lost 1 base, leaving 10 bases of the junction unmatched. DNA for the CDR3: TGTGCCAGTAGTATAGGCATAGGCTTAGCGGGAGACTACGAGCAGTACTTC. Residues: CASSIGIGLAGDYEQYF.

This clone was seen a few times. This chain connects TRBV19 to TRBJ1-5, with 9 bases matching TRBD1. The V gene end was trimmed by 8 bases and the J gene end by 0 bases; junction bases not matched to a gene: 11. Germline CDR1 is LNHDA and CDR2 is SQIVND (reference sequence). The CDR3 is made up of 17 amino acids. The CDR3 reads CASCSGTGFFSNQPQHF. The CDR3 DNA sequence: TGTGCCAGTTGCTCCGGGACAGGGTTTTTTAGCAATCAGCCCCAGCATTTT.

For this clone: One end of the junction varies from germline; a read error may be responsible. V and J are TRBV30 and TRBJ2-5; 7 bases are shared with TRBD1. Germline V gene lookup returns CDR1 GTSNPN and CDR2 SVGIG (reference sequence). The CDR3 has 13 residues. The DNA for the CDR3 is TGTGCCTGGAGTCCCGGGACAGAAGAGACCCAGCACTTC. It translates to CAWSPGTEETQHF.

The rearrangement joins TRBV27 to TRBJ2-7; 7 nucleotides line up with TRBD2. This CDR3 spans 14 amino acids. The germline V gene encodes CDR1 MNHEY and CDR2 SMNVEV (reference sequence). V dropped 3 bases and J dropped 9; count of bases not matched to a gene: 11. DNA for the CDR3: TGTGCCAGCAGTTTCGGGAGGCTAGCGTCGTGGCAGTACTTC. It translates to CASSFGRLASWQYF.

CDR3 sequence: CASSRGGREQYF. The CDR3 nucleotides read TGTGCCAGCAGTCGGGGAGGGCGCGAGCAGTACTTC. V usage is TRBV5-4 and J usage is TRBJ2-7; TRBD2 agrees at 7 bases. The trim removed 5 bases at V and 6 bases at J, leaving 5 bases unmatched. The CDR3 runs to 12 residues. Germline V lookup: CDR1 SGHNT, CDR2 YYREEE (reference sequence).

This clone was observed a single time. The chain joins TRBV5-4 to TRBJ1-1; a possible D gene is TRBD1 (5 bases). There are 16 residues in the CDR3. Germline CDR1 reads SGHNT; CDR2 reads YYREEE (reference sequence). Between the trimmed V and J ends, which lost 4 bases and 0 bases, there was a span of 16 bases. DNA for the CDR3: TGTGCCAGCAGCCTCGACAGTCTTACCTTGAACACTGAAGCTTTCTTT. Translation: CASSLDSLTLNTEAFF.

The J gene is TRBJ2-7, the V gene TRBV5-1, with TRBD1 matching 10 bases. CDR3 length: 15 amino acids. The J segment lost 1 base and the V segment lost 7 bases, leaving 8 bases of the junction unmatched. Germline-derived CDR1 and CDR2 are SGHRS and YFSETQ. The DNA for the CDR3 is TGCGCCAGCGCCGGGACAGGGGAAGGGTCCTACGAGCAGTACTTC. It specifies CASAGTGEGSYEQYF.

The chain couples TRBV19 to TRBJ2-1, with 8 bases that match TRBD1. Unmatched junction bases numbered 9, after V lost 5 bases and J lost 3 bases. The CDR3 length is 16 residues. CDR1 and CDR2 (germline): LNHDA, SQIVND (reference sequence). CDR3 bases: TGTGCCAGTAGTCTTTTCGGGGACAGGAGCTACAATGAGCAGTTCTTC. As protein: CASSLFGDRSYNEQFF. The whole variable domain, filled in from reference TRBV19 and TRBJ2-1, reads DGGITQSPKYLFRKEGQNVTLSCEQNLNHDAMYWYRQDPGQGLRLIYYSQIVNDFQKGDIAEGYSVSREKKESFPLTVTSAQKNPTAFYLCASSLFGDRSYNEQFFGPGTRLTVL.

This chain joins TRBV5-1 and TRBJ2-7; the D gene is possibly TRBD2 (6 bases). Trimming removed 2 bases at V and 0 bases at J, with 9 bases between. CDR1 and CDR2 from the germline V gene are SGHRS and YFSETQ. CDR3 length: 14 residues. The CDR3 nucleotides read TGCGCCAGCAGCTTCGTCGGGAGCTCCTACGAGCAGTACTTC. It is translated as CASSFVGSSYEQYF.

The chain has TRBV7-9 and TRBJ2-1; no clear D gene. The V gene's germline CDR1 is SEHNR and CDR2 FQNEAQ (reference sequence). The CDR3 is 13 amino acids. Between the trimmed V and J ends, which lost 5 bases and 5 bases, there was a span of 10 bases. CDR3 amino acids: CASSPGTHNEQFF. The CDR3 DNA reads as TGTGCCAGCAGCCCCGGTACGCACAATGAGCAGTTCTTC.

The J gene is TRBJ2-7, the V gene TRBV27, with D uncertain. Between the trimmed V and J ends, which lost 0 bases and 7 bases, there was a span of 13 bases. This CDR3 region has 14 residues. The germline CDR1 and CDR2 sequences are MNHEY and SMNVEV (reference sequence). CDR3: CASSLSSGATEQYF. In DNA form, the CDR3 reads TGTGCCAGCAGTTTATCGTCAGGCGCCACAGAGCAGTACTTC.

V gene TRBV5-1 combines with J gene TRBJ1-5; 10 nucleotides match TRBD1. The CDR3 contains 15 residues. Germline-derived CDR1 and CDR2 are SGHRS and YFSETQ. V was clipped by 4 bases and J by 4 bases; unmatched bases: 5. The CDR3 sequence: CASSPDRGLNQPQHF. The CDR3, as DNA: TGCGCCAGCAGCCCAGACAGGGGGCTGAATCAGCCCCAGCATTTT. Filled out from reference TRBV5-1 and TRBJ1-5, the complete variable domain reads KAGVTQTPRYLIKTRGQQVTLSCSPISGHRSVSWYQQTPGQGLQFLFEYFSETQRNKGNFPGRFSGRQFSNSRSEMNVSTLELGDSALYLCASSPDRGLNQPQHFGDGTRLSIL.

V usage is TRBV15 and J usage is TRBJ2-3; the D gene is possibly TRBD1 (6 bases). With 1 base removed from V and 6 bases from J, the gap between germline ends came to 11 bases. From germline, CDR1 is LNHNV and CDR2 YYDKDF (reference sequence). The CDR3 runs 14 residues. The CDR3 loop reads CATSRVGGADTQYF. The DNA of the CDR3 is TGTGCCACCAGCAGAGTAGGGGGTGCCGATACGCAGTATTTT. The full variable domain, completed using reference TRBV15 and TRBJ2-3, is DAMVIQNPRYQVTQFGKPVTLSCSQTLNHNVMYWYQQKSSQAPKLLFHYYDKDFNNEADTPDNFQSRRPNTSFCFLDIRSPGLGDTAMYLCATSRVGGADTQYFGPGTRLTVL.

This clone was found once. The chain carries TRBV4-2 and TRBJ2-1; maybe TRBD1 (5 bases). This CDR3 region has 12 residues. The germline CDR1 and CDR2 sequences are LGHNA and YNFKEQ. Trimming removed 4 bases from V and 9 bases from J, with 10 bases in between. The CDR3: CASSRGLAEQFF. The CDR3, as DNA: TGTGCCAGCAGCCGGGGCCTTGCTGAGCAGTTCTTC.

The V and J genes are TRBV28 and TRBJ1-3; D perhaps matches TRBD1 (6 bases). Germline V CDR1 and CDR2: MDHEN, SYDVKM. The CDR3 consists of 16 residues. V was clipped by 6 bases and J by 3 bases, with 18 bases between them. The CDR3 protein is CASSPYRDLVGNTIYF. CDR3 bases: TGTGCCAGCAGCCCGTACAGGGACCTGGTTGGAAACACCATATATTTT.

The chain links TRBV21-1 to TRBJ2-7; TRBD2, the D gene given by the table, was not confirmed from the DNA. TRBV21-1 is recorded as a pseudogene. The CDR3 covers 20 residues. CDR3: CASSKGICWLGLAFSYEQYF. DNA for the CDR3: TGTGCCAGCAGCAAAGGGATCTGCTGGCTTGGACTAGCGTTCTCCTACGAGCAGTACTTC.

The rearrangement links TRBV7-9 to TRBJ2-5; TRBD2 aligns across 12 bases. V lost 2 bases to trimming and J lost 5 bases; unmatched junction nucleotides: 0. This CDR3 is 14 amino acids long. Germline CDR1 reads SEHNR; CDR2 reads FQNEAQ (reference sequence). CDR3 in amino acids: CASSLLAGGETQYF. The CDR3 DNA reads TGTGCCAGCAGCTTACTAGCGGGAGGGGAGACCCAGTACTTC.

The CDR3 protein is CASSFSGSGNTIYF. As DNA, the CDR3 is TGTGCCAGCAGTTTTTCGGGCTCTGGAAACACCATATATTTT. The chain employs TRBV27 and TRBJ1-3; D gene unclear. V was cut by 3 bases and J by 0 bases, with 6 bases left in between. The CDR3 covers 14 residues. CDR1 MNHEY and CDR2 SMNVEV come from the germline V gene (reference sequence).

V is TRBV19 and J is TRBJ2-3; D not certain. This CDR3 has 18 amino acids. Trimming stripped 5 bases from V and 6 bases from J, with 27 bases between. Germline lookup yields CDR1 LNHDA and CDR2 SQIVND (reference sequence). The CDR3 reads CASSPHPVLRTAGDTQYF. CDR3 in DNA: TGTGCCAGTAGTCCTCACCCCGTTCTACGTACGGCCGGGGATACGCAGTATTTT.

CDR3 loop: CASGDREYGYTF. Written as DNA, the CDR3 is TGTGCCAGCGGGGACAGGGAGTATGGCTACACCTTC. The V gene is TRBV25-1, the J gene TRBJ1-2; 9 bases line up with TRBD1. The CDR3 length is 12 residues. The ends lost 8 bases at V and 5 bases at J; junction bases unmatched: 3. CDR1 MGHDK and CDR2 SYGVNS come from the germline V gene.

The rearrangement links TRBV27 to TRBJ2-1, with TRBD1 matching over 11 bases. The CDR3 sequence is 15 residues long. The germline CDR1 and CDR2 sequences are MNHEY and SMNVEV (reference sequence). Trimming removed 5 bases from V and 1 base from J; junction bases left unmatched: 1. In nucleotides, the CDR3 is TGTGCCAGCAGTGGGACAGGGGGATCCTACAATGAGCAGTTCTTC. Amino acid sequence: CASSGTGGSYNEQFF.

This chain joins TRBV13 and TRBJ2-5, with D tentatively TRBD1 (7 bases). Germline V gene data show CDR1 as PRHDT and CDR2 as FYEKMQ (reference sequence). The CDR3 has 15 amino acids. The V end was cut by 3 bases, the J end by 3 bases, with 14 bases between. The CDR3, as DNA: TGTGCCAGCAGCTTGGGGGGAACAGGGGAAGAGACCCAGTACTTC. The encoded protein is CASSLGGTGEETQYF.

This clone was seen once. The chain is built from TRBV19 and TRBJ1-5; no reliable D call. From germline, CDR1 is LNHDA and CDR2 SQIVND (reference sequence). V was shortened by 3 bases and J by 0 bases, with 12 bases between the two germline ends. CDR3 length: 16 residues. CDR3 in amino acids: CASSIGREYSNQPQHF. Here the CDR3 DNA reads TGTGCCAGTAGTATCGGTCGCGAATATAGCAATCAGCCCCAGCATTTT.

This chain links TRBV7-9 with TRBJ2-7; the D is unclear. This CDR3 contains 13 residues. The germline V gene encodes CDR1 SEHNR and CDR2 FQNEAQ (reference sequence). Trimming pared 4 bases from V and 1 base from J, leaving 8 bases between. CDR3 sequence reads: CASSSPQSYEQYF. For the CDR3, the DNA is TGTGCCAGCAGCTCTCCTCAGTCCTACGAGCAGTACTTC.

The rearrangement uses TRBV9 and TRBJ1-5, with D possibly TRBD1 on 5 matching bases. Germline assignment: CDR1 SGDLS and CDR2 YYNGEE. The CDR3 spans 15 residues. Trimming stripped 4 bases from V and 1 base from J, with 12 bases between. CDR3 region: CASSPQGRSNQPQHF. In DNA form, the CDR3 reads TGTGCCAGCAGCCCCCAGGGTCGGAGCAATCAGCCCCAGCATTTT.